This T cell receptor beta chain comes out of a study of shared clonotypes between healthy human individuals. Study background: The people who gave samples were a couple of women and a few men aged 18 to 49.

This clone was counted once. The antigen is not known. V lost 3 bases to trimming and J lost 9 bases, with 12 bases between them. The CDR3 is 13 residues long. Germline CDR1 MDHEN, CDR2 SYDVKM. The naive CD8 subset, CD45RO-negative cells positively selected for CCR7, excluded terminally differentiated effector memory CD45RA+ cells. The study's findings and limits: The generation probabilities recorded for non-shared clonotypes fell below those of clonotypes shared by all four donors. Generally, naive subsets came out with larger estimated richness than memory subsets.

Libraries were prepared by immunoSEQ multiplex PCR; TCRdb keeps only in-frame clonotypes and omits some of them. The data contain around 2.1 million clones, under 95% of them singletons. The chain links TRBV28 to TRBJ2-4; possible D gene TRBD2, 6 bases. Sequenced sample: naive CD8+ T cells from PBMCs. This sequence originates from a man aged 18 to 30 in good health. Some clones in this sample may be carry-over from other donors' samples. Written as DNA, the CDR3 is TGTGCCAGCAGTTTCGACAACGGGGGCATTCAGTACTTC. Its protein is CASSFDNGGIQYF.